The 24 T cell receptor beta chains given below trace back to one sample, sequenced in a study of graft-versus-host responses after intestinal transplantation. Only in-frame clones appear in the TCRdb table, and some are missing; sequencing was by immunoSEQ multiplex PCR. The sample comprises fewer than 25,000 clones, 56% of which are singletons, and about 0.94% rests with the top ten. Here the sequenced sample was alloreactive CD4+ T cells from a mixed lymphocyte reaction culture, taken before intestinal transplant. Subset denoted: CFSE-low proliferating T cells sorted from roughly 6-day pre-transplant mixed lymphocyte reaction (GvH or HvG direction). These receptors all stem from a human patient who received an intestinal transplant.

The J gene is TRBJ2-5, the V gene TRBV28, with TRBD2 matching 12 bases. With 0 bases clipped from V and 2 bases from J, the junction kept 13 bases outside the gene matches. The CDR3 sequence is 20 residues long. Germline V gives CDR1 MDHEN, CDR2 SYDVKM. The CDR3 is CASSLWKTSGSSRGQETQYF. The CDR3 nucleotides are TGTGCCAGCAGTTTATGGAAGACTAGCGGGAGCTCCCGGGGGCAAGAGACCCAGTACTTC.

On this clone itself: The same CDR3 is also encoded by other DNA sequences in this sample. This rearrangement joins TRBV9 to TRBJ2-3, with TRBD1 identical over 10 bases. Germline V lookup: CDR1 SGDLS, CDR2 YYNGEE. With 0 bases clipped from V and 1 base from J, the junction kept 2 bases outside the gene matches. CDR3 length: 16 amino acids. As DNA, the CDR3 is TGTGCCAGCAGCGTAGCTGGGACAGGGGGCACAGATACGCAGTATTTT. This codes for CASSVAGTGGTDTQYF. The complete variable domain, with remaining parts taken from reference TRBV9 and TRBJ2-3, reads DSGVTQTPKHLITATGQRVTLRCSPRSGDLSVYWYQQSLDQGLQFLIQYYNGEERAKGNILERFSAQQFPDLHSELNLSSLELGDSALYFCASSVAGTGGTDTQYFGPGTRLTVL.

The chain recombines TRBV18 with TRBJ2-4; tentative D call: TRBD2 (7 bases). The V end was cut by 3 bases, the J end by 2 bases, with 11 bases between. Germline assignment: CDR1 KGHSH and CDR2 LQKENI. The CDR3 has 15 residues. This CDR3 reads CASSPGGRPKNIQYF. CDR3 DNA: TGTGCCAGCTCACCGGGGGGGCGGCCCAAAAACATTCAGTACTTC.

The genes are TRBV15 and TRBJ2-7; the match to TRBD2 covers 10 bases. The CDR3 sequence is 15 residues long. Germline lookup yields CDR1 LNHNV and CDR2 YYDKDF (reference sequence). V gave up 3 bases and J gave up 2 bases; unmatched junction bases: 4. In nucleotides, the CDR3 is TGTGCCACCAGCAGGGGAGGACTAGCGGCCTACGAGCAGTACTTC. Its translation: CATSRGGLAAYEQYF.

The chain couples TRBV15 to TRBJ1-1; 8 bases match TRBD1. J gave up 1 base and V 1 base, and 2 bases lay outside the gene matches. This CDR3 is 15 amino acids long. CDR1 and CDR2 from the germline V gene are LNHNV and YYDKDF (reference sequence). Here the CDR3 DNA reads TGTGCCACCAGCAGAGTGGGACAGGCGAACACTGAAGCTTTCTTT. This translates into CATSRVGQANTEAFF.

This chain joins TRBV6-1 and TRBJ2-7; TRBD1 matches 9 bases. V shed 7 bases, J shed 3 bases, and the junction held 7 bases outside the gene matches. The germline gives CDR1 MNHNS, CDR2 SASEGT. This CDR3 spans 14 amino acids. The CDR3 DNA sequence: TGTGCCAGCACCGGGGGACAGGGATACTACGAGCAGTACTTC. The encoded protein is CASTGGQGYYEQYF.

This clone was seen only a few times. The rearrangement links TRBV18 to TRBJ2-7; 11 nucleotides agree with TRBD2. This CDR3 has 19 residues. V was clipped by 1 base and J by 2 bases; unmatched bases: 13. The germline gives CDR1 KGHSH, CDR2 LQKENI. Here the CDR3 DNA reads TGTGCCAGCTCACCACTGGGGACTAGCGGCCCTTGGAGGCCCTACGAGCAGTACTTC. Translating it yields CASSPLGTSGPWRPYEQYF.

The chain couples TRBV19 to TRBJ2-7, with 9 bases lining up with TRBD1. CDR1 and CDR2 from the germline V gene are LNHDA and SQIVND (reference sequence). V gave up 4 bases and J gave up 6 bases; unmatched junction bases: 4. This CDR3 has 13 amino acids. The CDR3 region is CASSRGQGREQYF. The CDR3 DNA follows: TGTGCCAGTAGTAGGGGACAGGGACGCGAGCAGTACTTC. Full variable domain (outside the CDR3, taken from reference TRBV19 and TRBJ2-7): DGGITQSPKYLFRKEGQNVTLSCEQNLNHDAMYWYRQDPGQGLRLIYYSQIVNDFQKGDIAEGYSVSREKKESFPLTVTSAQKNPTAFYLCASSRGQGREQYFGPGTRLTVT.

This chain connects TRBV29-1 to TRBJ1-1, with no clear D. The V end was cut by 3 bases, the J end by 4 bases, with 12 bases between. Germline CDR1 reads SQVTM; CDR2 reads ANQGSEA. This CDR3 spans 13 amino acids. CDR3 bases: TGCAGCGTTGACTTGGGAGGAGGCACTGAAGCTTTCTTT. This codes for CSVDLGGGTEAFF.

The table lists this clone with a count of one. CDR3 sequence (DNA): TGTGCCATCAGTGGGACCGGGACTAGTCAAAACAATGAGCAGTTCTTC. It encodes CAISGTGTSQNNEQFF. The chain recombines TRBV10-3 with TRBJ2-1; 8 bases align to TRBD2. Germline assignment: CDR1 ENHRY and CDR2 SYGVKD. V was clipped by 4 bases and J by 5 bases; unmatched bases: 10. This CDR3 is built from 16 residues.

Only a few counts were recorded for this clone. The chain couples TRBV5-8 to TRBJ1-2; D is unresolved. The germline V and J ends were trimmed by 0 bases and 4 bases, with 13 bases remaining between them. Germline V gene sequence: CDR1 SGHTS, CDR2 YDEGEE. CDR3 length: 15 residues. CDR3 coding DNA: TGTGCCAGCAGCTTGGCCCGGTATCGGGTCTATGGCTACACCTTC. This codes for CASSLARYRVYGYTF.

This chain uses TRBV5-6 with TRBJ1-2, with D possibly being TRBD1 (5 bases). The germline V and J ends were trimmed by 0 bases and 12 bases, with 12 bases remaining between them. The CDR3 is 12 amino acids. CDR1 and CDR2 from the germline V gene are SGHDT and YYEEEE. Here the CDR3 reads CASSLVQGRDTF. The CDR3 DNA is TGTGCCAGCAGCTTGGTCCAGGGAAGGGACACCTTC.

The chain couples TRBV5-4 to TRBJ2-3; D might be TRBD2 (5 bases). CDR1 and CDR2 (germline): SGHNT, YYREEE (reference sequence). This CDR3 is 14 amino acids long. The germline V and J ends were trimmed by 4 bases and 4 bases, with 13 bases remaining between them. CDR3 coding DNA: TGTGCCAGCAGCCGCGGGCAGAATCCAGATACGCAGTATTTT. Amino acid sequence: CASSRGQNPDTQYF.

The chain recombines TRBV9 with TRBJ1-1; a possible D gene is TRBD1 (5 bases). This CDR3 spans 15 amino acids. V shed 5 bases and J shed 7 bases, with 21 bases lying between them. Germline values: CDR1 SGDLS, CDR2 YYNGEE. This chain's CDR3 is CASRLDPGRGGEAFF. The DNA for the CDR3 is TGTGCCAGCAGACTGGACCCGGGGAGGGGTGGTGAAGCTTTCTTT.

The V call is TRBV10-1, the J call TRBJ2-2, with 8 bases identical to TRBD1. The CDR3 extends over 15 amino acids. The junction had 7 bases not matched to a gene; V was cut back by 6 bases and J by 4 bases. Germline CDR1 reads WNHNN; CDR2 reads SYGVQD (reference sequence). CDR3 DNA: TGCGCCAGCAGCGAAGGACAGGGAGCCACCGGGGAGCTGTTTTTT. It encodes CASSEGQGATGELFF.

As DNA, the CDR3 is TGCGCCAGCAGCTTGATGGACAGCCTAATCTACGAGCAGTACTTC. This translates into CASSLMDSLIYEQYF. This chain uses TRBV5-1 with TRBJ2-7, with D possibly TRBD1 on 6 matching bases. Germline CDR1 SGHRS, CDR2 YFSETQ. Trimming removed 1 base from V and 3 bases from J, with 14 bases in between. This CDR3 comprises 15 residues.

The rearrangement joins TRBV11-3 to TRBJ2-2; 7 nucleotides align to TRBD1. The CDR3 totals 16 residues. Germline CDR1 is SGHNT and CDR2 is YENEEA. V gave up 1 base and J gave up 2 bases; unmatched junction bases: 4. The DNA of the CDR3 is TGTGCCAGCAGCTTAGGTGGGACAGCCAACACCGGGGAGCTGTTTTTT. Translating gives CASSLGGTANTGELFF.

This sequence joins TRBV5-1 and TRBJ2-1; 10 nucleotides line up with TRBD2. Germline trimming cut 2 bases from V and 9 bases from J; bases unmatched to any gene: 11. The germline gives CDR1 SGHRS, CDR2 YFSETQ. The CDR3 totals 16 residues. CDR3 DNA: TGCGCCAGCAGCTTTCCTTCTAGCGGGAGACCCGGTGAGCAGTTCTTC. Translated, it gives CASSFPSSGRPGEQFF.

CDR3 coding DNA: TGTGCCAGCAGTGAAACCTTGCTAGCGGGCTGGGAGACCCAGTACTTC. This gives the protein CASSETLLAGWETQYF. This sequence joins TRBV6-1 and TRBJ2-5, with 8 bases identical to TRBD2. Germline V gives CDR1 MNHNS, CDR2 SASEGT. This CDR3 is 16 amino acids long. V shed 2 bases, J shed 5 bases, and the junction held 10 bases outside the gene matches.

The chain carries TRBV19 and TRBJ1-5, with 8 bases lining up with TRBD1. The V gene's germline CDR1 is LNHDA and CDR2 SQIVND (reference sequence). This CDR3 has 16 residues. Trimming cost V 6 bases and J 5 bases; bases outside gene matches: 12. In nucleotides, the CDR3 is TGTGCCAGTAGGCAGGGGGCTAGGGTTCTTTATCAGCCCCAGCATTTT. Residues: CASRQGARVLYQPQHF.

This clone was seen a few times. The CDR3 protein is CASSIGTGAVYEGYTF. The CDR3 DNA follows: TGTGCCAGCAGCATCGGCACAGGGGCGGTCTATGAGGGCTACACCTTC. The genes are TRBV5-4 and TRBJ1-2; 7 nucleotides line up with TRBD1. The germline V gene has CDR1 SGHNT and CDR2 YYREEE (reference sequence). V lost 4 bases and J lost 8; bases outside the gene matches: 17. There are 16 residues in the CDR3.

This clone was detected only a few times. This rearrangement joins TRBV19 to TRBJ1-1; D gene unclear. V gave up 2 bases and J gave up 1 base, with 8 bases separating them. Germline loops: CDR1 LNHDA, CDR2 SQIVND (reference sequence). The CDR3 length is 14 residues. DNA of the CDR3: TGTGCCAGTAGTATAAACGCGGGGAACACTGAAGCTTTCTTT. Its translation is CASSINAGNTEAFF. Full variable domain (rest looked up from reference TRBV19 and TRBJ1-1): DGGITQSPKYLFRKEGQNVTLSCEQNLNHDAMYWYRQDPGQGLRLIYYSQIVNDFQKGDIAEGYSVSREKKESFPLTVTSAQKNPTAFYLCASSINAGNTEAFFGQGTRLTVV.

Relative to its sample, this clone is medium-sized (0.01 to 0.1%). This chain links TRBV30 with TRBJ2-7, with 7 bases that match TRBD1. The ends lost 2 bases at V and 4 bases at J; junction bases unmatched: 2. Looked up from germline, CDR1 is GTSNPN and CDR2 is SVGIG (reference sequence). The CDR3 loop spans 12 amino acids. The CDR3 sequence is CAWSRQGYEQYF. CDR3 DNA sequence: TGTGCCTGGAGTCGACAGGGTTACGAGCAGTACTTC.

This clone was recorded a few times. This chain uses TRBV6-5 with TRBJ2-1, with TRBD2 identical over 11 bases. Losses at the gene ends were 5 bases for V and 7 bases for J; bases not matched to a gene: 4. CDR1 and CDR2 from the germline V gene are MNHEY and SVGAGI. This CDR3 has 14 amino acids. The CDR3 DNA reads as TGTGCCAGCAGTCCCCGGACTAGCGGGAATGAGCAGTTCTTC. This gives the protein CASSPRTSGNEQFF.